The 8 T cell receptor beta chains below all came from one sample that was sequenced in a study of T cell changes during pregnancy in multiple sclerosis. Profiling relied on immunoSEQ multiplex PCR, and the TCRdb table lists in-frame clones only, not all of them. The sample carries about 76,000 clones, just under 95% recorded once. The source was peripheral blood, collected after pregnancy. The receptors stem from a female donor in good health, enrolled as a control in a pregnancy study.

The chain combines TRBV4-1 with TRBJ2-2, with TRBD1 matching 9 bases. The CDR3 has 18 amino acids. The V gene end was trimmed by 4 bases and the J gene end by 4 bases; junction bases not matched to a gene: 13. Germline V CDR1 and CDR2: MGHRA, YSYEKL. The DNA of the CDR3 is TGCGCCAGCAGCCTTCCCCGGACAGGGGTTAGGAGCACCGGGGAGCTGTTTTTT. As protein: CASSLPRTGVRSTGELFF.

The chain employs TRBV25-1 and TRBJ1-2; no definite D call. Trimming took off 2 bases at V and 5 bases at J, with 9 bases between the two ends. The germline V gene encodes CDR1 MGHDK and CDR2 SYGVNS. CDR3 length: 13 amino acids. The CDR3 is CASSEGLSYGYTF. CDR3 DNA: TGTGCCAGCAGTGAAGGGCTAAGTTATGGCTACACCTTC.

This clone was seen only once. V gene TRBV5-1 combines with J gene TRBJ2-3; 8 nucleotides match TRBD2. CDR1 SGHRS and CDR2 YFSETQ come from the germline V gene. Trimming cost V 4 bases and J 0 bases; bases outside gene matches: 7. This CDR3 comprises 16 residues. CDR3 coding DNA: TGCGCCAGCAGCATGACGGGGGGGTCTAGCACAGATACGCAGTATTTT. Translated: CASSMTGGSSTDTQYF.

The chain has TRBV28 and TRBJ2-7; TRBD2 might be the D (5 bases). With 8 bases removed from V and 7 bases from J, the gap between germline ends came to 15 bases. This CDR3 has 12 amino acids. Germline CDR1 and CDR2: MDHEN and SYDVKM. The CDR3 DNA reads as TGTGCCAGCTCACTAGTACTTGGGGAGCAGTACTTC. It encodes CASSLVLGEQYF.

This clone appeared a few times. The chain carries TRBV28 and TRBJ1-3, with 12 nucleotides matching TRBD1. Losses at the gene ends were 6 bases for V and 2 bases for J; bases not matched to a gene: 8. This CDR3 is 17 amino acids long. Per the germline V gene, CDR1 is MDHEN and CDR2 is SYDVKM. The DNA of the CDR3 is TGTGCCAGCAGGACCTGGGACAGGGGGCAACCTGGAAACACCATATATTTT. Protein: CASRTWDRGQPGNTIYF.

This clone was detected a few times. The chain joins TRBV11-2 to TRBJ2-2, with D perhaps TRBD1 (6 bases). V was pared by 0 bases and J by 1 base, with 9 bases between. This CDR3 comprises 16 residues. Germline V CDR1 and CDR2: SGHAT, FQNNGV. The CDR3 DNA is TGTGCCAGCAGCTTAGAGGGGGCTGGGAACACCGGGGAGCTGTTTTTT. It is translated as CASSLEGAGNTGELFF.

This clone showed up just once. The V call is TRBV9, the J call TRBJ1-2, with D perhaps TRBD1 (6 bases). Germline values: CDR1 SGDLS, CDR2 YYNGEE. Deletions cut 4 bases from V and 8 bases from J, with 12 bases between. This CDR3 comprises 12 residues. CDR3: CASSSQTGGYTF. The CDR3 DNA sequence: TGTGCCAGCAGCTCTCAAACAGGGGGCTACACCTTC.

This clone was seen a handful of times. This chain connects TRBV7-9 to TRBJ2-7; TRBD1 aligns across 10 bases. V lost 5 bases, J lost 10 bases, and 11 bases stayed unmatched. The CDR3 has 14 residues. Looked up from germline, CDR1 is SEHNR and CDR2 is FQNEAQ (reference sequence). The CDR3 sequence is CASSLGTGEPFQYF. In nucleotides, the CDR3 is TGTGCCAGCAGCCTCGGGACAGGGGAACCCTTCCAGTACTTC.